Each of the 20 T cell receptor beta chains below was sequenced from the same sample in a study of radiation and T cells in renal cell carcinoma. Here immunoSEQ multiplex PCR was the method, and the copy in TCRdb shows in-frame clones only, minus some. This table holds more than 150,000 clones, roughly 89% found once. Time point described: blood 2 weeks post-SBRT. The treatment denotes: 15 Gy SBRT to primary tumor, nephrectomy 4 weeks later. The sample was blood, taken from a patient whose treatment included radiotherapy and nephrectomy. The receptor set was obtained from a woman aged 45-59 years with renal cell carcinoma.

V and J are TRBV19 and TRBJ2-1; D may be TRBD2 (6 bases). The CDR3 runs 12 residues. V was trimmed by 4 bases and J by 8 bases, leaving 9 bases between them. Germline loops: CDR1 LNHDA, CDR2 SQIVND (reference sequence). CDR3 protein: CASSRRGDEQFF. The CDR3 DNA follows: TGTGCCAGTAGTAGGAGGGGTGATGAGCAGTTCTTC.

The sample holds one count of this clone. The chain links TRBV6-5 to TRBJ2-5; unclear D gene. V gave up 4 bases and J gave up 4 bases, with 4 bases separating them. The CDR3 spans 11 residues. Germline lookup yields CDR1 MNHEY and CDR2 SVGAGI. The CDR3 DNA reads as TGTGCCAGCAGTTTAGGAGAGACCCAGTACTTC. Encoded protein: CASSLGETQYF.

The chain uses TRBV6-6 and TRBJ1-6; D perhaps matches TRBD1 (6 bases). Trimming left V 0 bases short and J 8 bases short, with 11 bases between. This CDR3 comprises 15 residues. Germline V gives CDR1 MNHNY, CDR2 SVGAGI (reference sequence). This chain's CDR3 is CASSYSGGRDSPLHF. The CDR3 nucleotides read TGTGCCAGCAGTTACTCTGGGGGCCGCGATTCACCCCTCCACTTT.

The chain is built from TRBV7-2 and TRBJ2-2, with 9 bases fitting TRBD2. This CDR3 spans 16 amino acids. In germline, CDR1 is SGHTA, CDR2 FQGNSA. V shed 4 bases, J shed 2 bases, and the junction held 5 bases outside the gene matches. The DNA for the CDR3 is TGTGCCAGCAGCTCCTTTAGCGGGGGAAACACCGGGGAGCTGTTTTTT. Translated, it gives CASSSFSGGNTGELFF.

The chain couples TRBV5-4 to TRBJ1-4; 8 bases are a match to TRBD1. This CDR3 is 16 amino acids long. V lost 0 bases to trimming and J lost 7 bases; unmatched junction nucleotides: 8. The germline V gene encodes CDR1 SGHNT and CDR2 YYREEE (reference sequence). The CDR3 DNA follows: TGTGCCAGCAGCTTGGTGGGGACAGGTAGTGGTGAAAAACTGTTTTTT. Its protein is CASSLVGTGSGEKLFF.

The V and J genes are TRBV6-5 and TRBJ1-1, with D unclear. The germline CDR1 and CDR2 sequences are MNHEY and SVGAGI. Trimming cost V 4 bases and J 8 bases, with 11 bases left between them. The CDR3 has 12 amino acids. CDR3 loop: CASSSGWTEAFF. For the CDR3, the DNA is TGTGCCAGCAGTTCCGGATGGACCGAAGCTTTCTTT.

J is TRBJ1-2 and V is TRBV5-4; D possibly corresponds to TRBD1 (5 bases). CDR3 length: 13 residues. Trimming left V 1 base short and J 7 bases short, with 11 bases between. The germline V gene has CDR1 SGHNT and CDR2 YYREEE (reference sequence). The CDR3 DNA follows: TGTGCCAGCAGCTTGCCACAGGCGCTTGGCTACACCTTC. Its protein product is CASSLPQALGYTF.

V usage is TRBV5-8 and J usage is TRBJ1-2; D is unresolved. V was cut by 6 bases and J by 7 bases, with 22 bases left in between. The CDR3 covers 15 residues. Germline lookup yields CDR1 SGHTS and CDR2 YDEGEE. CDR3 in DNA: TGTGCCAGCACTCGTTTACAAGTTCTCCGTGGTGGCTACACCTTC. Amino acid sequence: CASTRLQVLRGGYTF.

The rearrangement joins TRBV2 to TRBJ2-6; D is unclear. Trimming left V 7 bases short and J 0 bases short, with 10 bases between. Germline-derived CDR1 and CDR2 are SNHLY and FYNNEI. CDR3 size: 15 residues. The CDR3 loop is CASTERLSGANVLTF. The DNA of the CDR3 is TGTGCCAGCACCGAAAGGCTCTCTGGGGCCAACGTCCTGACTTTC.

The chain is built from TRBV5-6 and TRBJ2-3; TRBD1 is a possible D gene (6 bases). Germline lookup yields CDR1 SGHDT and CDR2 YYEEEE. V was cut by 1 base and J by 10 bases, with 16 bases left in between. The CDR3 extends over 14 amino acids. The CDR3: CASSLNQGISSQYF. The CDR3 DNA reads as TGTGCCAGCAGCTTGAATCAGGGGATCTCCTCGCAGTATTTT.

The rearrangement links TRBV20-1 to TRBJ2-7; D uncertain. With 6 bases removed from V and 4 bases from J, the gap between germline ends came to 10 bases. Germline values: CDR1 DFQATT, CDR2 SNEGSKA (reference sequence). The CDR3 has 11 residues. This chain's CDR3 is CSAREQYEQYF. DNA of the CDR3: TGCAGTGCACGAGAGCAGTACGAGCAGTACTTC.

The J gene is TRBJ2-3, the V gene TRBV5-4, with a tentative D call TRBD1 (6 bases). CDR1 and CDR2 from the germline V gene are SGHNT and YYREEE (reference sequence). CDR3 length: 15 amino acids. V was shortened by 3 bases and J by 1 base, with 12 bases between the two germline ends. This CDR3 is CASSSGRQGTDTQYF. DNA of the CDR3: TGTGCCAGCAGCTCCGGGCGACAGGGCACAGATACGCAGTATTTT.

V and J are TRBV4-1 and TRBJ2-3; 13 bases map to TRBD2. This CDR3 comprises 16 residues. The germline gives CDR1 MGHRA, CDR2 YSYEKL. The trim removed 2 bases at V and 6 bases at J, leaving 5 bases unmatched. CDR3 nucleotides: TGCGCCAGCAGCCAACTGACTAGCGGGGGGTCCGATACGCAGTATTTT. Translation gives CASSQLTSGGSDTQYF.

The V gene is TRBV7-9, the J gene TRBJ2-7; TRBD1 is a possible D gene (6 bases). Trimming cost V 5 bases and J 7 bases, with 15 bases left between them. Germline CDR1 is SEHNR and CDR2 is FQNEAQ (reference sequence). CDR3 length: 13 residues. In DNA, the CDR3 is TGTGCCAGCAGCGGCAGGGGAATAGGGGAGCAGTACTTC. Encoded protein: CASSGRGIGEQYF.

This chain links TRBV5-1 with TRBJ1-4, with D maybe TRBD1 (5 bases). The germline V gene has CDR1 SGHRS and CDR2 YFSETQ. V dropped 5 bases and J dropped 5 bases, with 19 bases sitting between them. CDR3 length: 16 amino acids. In nucleotides, the CDR3 is TGCGCCAGCAGTTTTGGGGGACGACTGAGAAATGAAAAACTGTTTTTT. This gives the protein CASSFGGRLRNEKLFF.

The gene calls are TRBV10-3 and TRBJ1-1; D is uncertain. Germline V gene data show CDR1 as ENHRY and CDR2 as SYGVKD. With 4 bases removed from V and 4 bases from J, the gap between germline ends came to 7 bases. The CDR3 spans 12 residues. The CDR3 spells CAISAGSTEAFF. DNA of the CDR3: TGTGCCATCAGTGCGGGATCCACTGAAGCTTTCTTT.

V and J are TRBV18 and TRBJ1-1, with D possibly matching TRBD1 (6 bases). The germline V and J ends were trimmed by 4 bases and 1 base, with 7 bases remaining between them. The CDR3 runs to 13 residues. Germline CDR1 reads KGHSH; CDR2 reads LQKENI. CDR3 amino acids: CASSLGQNTEAFF. The CDR3 DNA sequence: TGTGCCAGCTCACTGGGACAGAACACTGAAGCTTTCTTT. The full variable domain, rest sourced from reference TRBV18 and TRBJ1-1, is NAGVMQNPRHLVRRRGQEARLRCSPMKGHSHVYWYRQLPEEGLKFMVYLQKENIIDESGMPKERFSAEFPKEGPSILRIQQVVRGDSAAYFCASSLGQNTEAFFGQGTRLTVV.

A single count supports this clone. The rearrangement links TRBV6-5 to TRBJ1-2; the D is unclear. This CDR3 region has 13 residues. V lost 4 bases and J 8 bases, leaving 14 bases between the germline ends. In germline, CDR1 is MNHEY, CDR2 SVGAGI. CDR3 protein: CASSFRTAGGYTF. The CDR3 DNA reads TGTGCCAGCAGTTTCCGGACCGCCGGGGGCTACACCTTC.

The CDR3: CAWSSSFSSNQPQHF. In DNA form, the CDR3 reads TGTGCCTGGAGTTCCTCTTTTTCTTCCAATCAGCCCCAGCATTTT. V usage is TRBV30 and J usage is TRBJ1-5; the D is unclear. V lost 2 bases to trimming and J lost 3 bases, with 14 bases between them. Looked up from germline, CDR1 is GTSNPN and CDR2 is SVGIG (reference sequence). The CDR3 length is 15 residues.

The chain couples TRBV6-6 to TRBJ1-2; no firm D call. Trimming cost V 5 bases and J 8 bases, with 18 bases left between them. The CDR3 spans 14 residues. The germline V gene encodes CDR1 MNHNY and CDR2 SVGAGI (reference sequence). Here the CDR3 reads CASSPIGVEEGYTF. The CDR3 nucleotides read TGTGCCAGCAGTCCCATCGGGGTCGAGGAGGGCTACACCTTC.